This TCR beta chain was sequenced in a study of metastatic and nonmetastatic thyroid tumors. The CDR3 is 15 residues long. Trimming shortened V by 1 base and J by 2 bases, and 9 bases separated the two germline ends. CDR1 is KGHSH, CDR2 LQKENI, per germline. TCRdb reanalyzed the PCR reads via MiXCR. The sample lists fewer than 12,000 clones; under 30% were seen once. All patients were treatment-naive before thyroid surgery. This sequence was found in a male donor with papillary thyroid cancer or a benign thyroid nodule (not recorded which). Some clones in this sample may be carry-over from other donors' samples. Sequences were obtained from tumor tissue. V is TRBV18 and J is TRBJ1-3; maybe TRBD1 (5 bases). DNA for the CDR3: TGTGCCAGCTCACCACAGGGGATAACTGGAAACACCATATATTTT. Translation gives CASSPQGITGNTIYF.